Below are 30 T cell receptor beta chains sequenced from a single sample in a study of glioma-infiltrating T cells. TCR alpha and beta CDR3 regions were amplified from RNA using iRepertoire nested multiplex PCR. From the multiplex PCR reads, TCRdb called clonotypes with MiXCR, one entry per CDR3 protein. This table holds under 150,000 distinct CDR3 sequences, around 42% found once. Sequencing was performed on glioma tissue, nonneoplastic brain tissue, or PBMCs (not recorded which). All receptors derive from a human donor with low-grade glioma or glioblastoma, undergoing nonglioma brain surgery, or in good health (not recorded which).

This clonotype was observed a few times. The DNA for the CDR3 is TGCAGAGGAGACCAGGGCACCTACGAGCAGTACTTC. Amino acids: CRGDQGTYEQYF. The J gene is TRBJ2-7, the V gene TRBV20-1, with D possibly TRBD1 on 5 matching bases. The length of the CDR3 is 12 residues. Germline V CDR1 and CDR2: DFQATT, SNEGSKA (reference sequence).

This chain joins TRBV4-2 and TRBJ1-3; 7 bases agree with TRBD1. V trimming: 4 bases; J trimming: 0 bases; junction bases outside the gene matches: 3. The length of the CDR3 is 15 residues. Germline V lookup: CDR1 LGHNA, CDR2 YNFKEQ. The CDR3 is CASSRDSSSGNTIYF. CDR3 bases: TGTGCCAGCAGCCGGGACAGCTCCTCTGGAAACACCATATATTTT.

This clonotype was detected only a few times. The rearrangement links TRBV9 to TRBJ2-7; D may be TRBD2 (6 bases). This CDR3 comprises 16 residues. The ends were cut back, 3 bases at V and 0 bases at J, with 16 bases in the middle. Per the germline V gene, CDR1 is SGDLS and CDR2 is YYNGEE. Here the CDR3 DNA reads TGTGCCAGCAGCGCCCGGGACTCACAGAGCTCCTACGAGCAGTACTTC. Protein product: CASSARDSQSSYEQYF.

The V and J genes are TRBV28 and TRBJ1-1; 8 bases agree with TRBD1. The trim removed 5 bases at V and 3 bases at J, leaving 2 bases unmatched. The CDR3 contains 13 residues. Germline CDR1 reads MDHEN; CDR2 reads SYDVKM. CDR3 amino acids: CASSTGGHTEAFF. The CDR3 DNA is TGTGCCAGCAGTACAGGGGGGCACACTGAAGCTTTCTTT.

This chain connects TRBV12-5 to TRBJ2-2; D is tentatively TRBD1 or TRBD2 (5 bases each). CDR1 is LGHNT and CDR2 is FRNRAP in the germline V gene. The CDR3 has 12 amino acids. Trimming cost V 11 bases and J 7 bases, with 14 bases left between them. CDR3 nucleotides: TGTGCTTCGGGACGAGGTCTCGGGGAGCTGTTTTTT. As protein: CASGRGLGELFF.

By sample fraction, this clonotype is medium-sized. The gene calls are TRBV7-2 and TRBJ2-5; no definite D call. Germline CDR1 is SGHTA and CDR2 is FQGNSA. The CDR3 is made up of 13 amino acids. The ends were cut back, 6 bases at V and 2 bases at J, with 10 bases in the middle. The CDR3 sequence: CASSHASQETQYF. The CDR3 bases are TGTGCCAGCAGTCACGCCAGTCAAGAGACCCAGTACTTC.

Concerning this clonotype: Given the absence of the conserved phenylalanine or tryptophan at the CDR3 end, a read error is likely. The chain joins TRBV24-1 to TRBJ1-2, with 11 bases matching TRBD1. The CDR3 contains 15 residues. The trim removed 9 bases at V and 4 bases at J, leaving 9 bases unmatched. Germline V gene lookup returns CDR1 KGHDR and CDR2 SFDVKD. DNA of the CDR3: TGTGCCACCGGACACTGGACAGGGGGCGGCTATGGCTACACCCTC. Its translation: CATGHWTGGGYGYTL.

This clonotype has just a few counts. This chain connects TRBV6-2 or TRBV6-3 to TRBJ1-3, with no clear D. The CDR3 runs to 13 residues. From germline, CDR1 is MNHEY and CDR2 SVGEGT. Trimming stripped 8 bases from V and 0 bases from J, with 8 bases between. The CDR3 region is CASYSYSGNTIYF. The DNA for the CDR3 is TGTGCCAGCTACAGTTACTCTGGAAACACCATATATTTT.

The V and J genes are TRBV20-1 and TRBJ1-1; TRBD1 is a possible D gene (6 bases). This CDR3 region has 14 residues. V shed 2 bases and J shed 3 bases, with 13 bases lying between them. Germline-derived CDR1 and CDR2 are DFQATT and SNEGSKA (reference sequence). CDR3 nucleotides: TGCAGTGCTAGACGGGGGGCGAAGGACACTGAAGCTTTCTTT. Amino acid sequence: CSARRGAKDTEAFF.

In the case of this clonotype: This sequence may be a read error, since a much larger clone differs from it by one base. The chain links TRBV6-2 or TRBV6-3 to TRBJ2-5; the D call may be TRBD1 or TRBD2 (6 bases each). V was cut by 2 bases and J by 2 bases, with 12 bases left in between. In germline, CDR1 is MNHEY, CDR2 SVGEGT. This CDR3 has 15 amino acids. This CDR3 reads CASSYARGRQETQYF. The CDR3 DNA follows: TGTGCCAGCAGTTACGCCCGGGGGCGGCAAGAGACCCAGTACTTC.

This sequence joins TRBV2 and TRBJ1-6; weak D call: TRBD1 (5 bases). Germline V CDR1 and CDR2: SNHLY, FYNNEI. The CDR3 runs 14 residues. With 7 bases removed from V and 8 bases from J, the gap between germline ends came to 15 bases. The CDR3 coding sequence is TGTGCCAGCACTTATGGGGGAGGCGATTCACCCCTCCACTTT. Translated: CASTYGGGDSPLHF.

This clonotype was found a few times. J is TRBJ1-5 and V is TRBV27; TRBD1 matches 7 bases. The junction had 7 bases not matched to a gene; V was cut back by 7 bases and J by 1 base. The CDR3 loop spans 15 amino acids. In germline, CDR1 is MNHEY, CDR2 SMNVEV (reference sequence). The CDR3 is CASTYSGGSNQPQHF. The CDR3 DNA reads as TGTGCCAGCACCTATTCAGGGGGGAGCAATCAGCCCCAGCATTTT.

This clonotype showed up just a few times. This chain uses TRBV6-6 with TRBJ2-1; TRBD1 matches 12 bases. With V trimmed by 6 bases and J by 7 bases, 10 bases remained unmatched. CDR1 and CDR2 (germline): MNHNY, SVGAGI (reference sequence). CDR3 length: 16 amino acids. The CDR3 sequence is CASRGTGGLGGNEQFF. The CDR3 DNA follows: TGTGCCAGCAGGGGGACAGGGGGCCTTGGAGGAAATGAGCAGTTCTTC.

This clonotype was seen at least ten times. The gene calls are TRBV24-1 and TRBJ2-3, with 7 positions matching TRBD1. The ends lost 4 bases at V and 4 bases at J; junction bases unmatched: 7. Germline-derived CDR1 and CDR2 are KGHDR and SFDVKD. CDR3 size: 15 residues. DNA of the CDR3: TGTGCCACCAGTGACCCCCACAGGGGCCCAGATACGCAGTATTTT. Residues: CATSDPHRGPDTQYF.

This clonotype was counted many times. The chain combines TRBV20-1 with TRBJ2-3; D call uncertain. The CDR3 has 16 amino acids. Deletions cut 6 bases from V and 1 base from J, with 20 bases between. Germline V gene sequence: CDR1 DFQATT, CDR2 SNEGSKA (reference sequence). The CDR3: CSANGRIGDGTDTQYF. For the CDR3, the DNA is TGCAGTGCCAATGGACGAATAGGCGATGGCACAGATACGCAGTATTTT.

The chain links TRBV27 to TRBJ1-4, with D unresolved. Germline V gene sequence: CDR1 MNHEY, CDR2 SMNVEV (reference sequence). Deletions cut 6 bases from V and 4 bases from J, with 12 bases between. The CDR3 totals 14 residues. The CDR3 here is CASREDGFNEKLFF. In DNA form, the CDR3 reads TGTGCCAGCAGAGAGGACGGCTTTAATGAAAAACTGTTTTTT.

V usage is TRBV6-6 and J usage is TRBJ2-2; TRBD2 matches 7 bases. J lost 2 bases, V lost 4 bases, and 13 bases had no gene match. The CDR3 consists of 18 residues. CDR1 and CDR2 from the germline V gene are MNHNY and SVGAGI (reference sequence). CDR3 loop: CASSFQAGDTANTGELFF. The CDR3 bases are TGTGCCAGCAGTTTCCAGGCGGGAGATACCGCCAACACCGGGGAGCTGTTTTTT.

In its sample, this clonotype was seen once. This sequence joins TRBV15 and TRBJ1-5, with 9 bases matching TRBD1. The CDR3 is made up of 19 amino acids. Germline V gives CDR1 LNHNV, CDR2 YYDKDF (reference sequence). V was clipped by 7 bases and J by 6 bases; unmatched bases: 22. As DNA, the CDR3 is TGTGCCACCACACGTAATAACCCTCTCGGACAGGGGAGGAGTCAGCCCCAGCATTTT. Encoded protein: CATTRNNPLGQGRSQPQHF.

This chain connects TRBV15 to TRBJ1-6; D is unclear. The germline V and J ends were trimmed by 8 bases and 9 bases, with 11 bases remaining between them. The CDR3 contains 12 residues. Germline V gene sequence: CDR1 LNHNV, CDR2 YYDKDF (reference sequence). As DNA, the CDR3 is TGTGCCACCCAGGAAAGTGGTTCACCCCTCCACTTT. This encodes CATQESGSPLHF. Filled out from reference TRBV15 and TRBJ1-6, the complete variable domain reads DAMVIQNPRYQVTQFGKPVTLSCSQTLNHNVMYWYQQKSSQAPKLLFHYYDKDFNNEADTPDNFQSRRPNTSFCFLDIRSPGLGDTAMYLCATQESGSPLHFGNGTRLTVT.

The chain is built from TRBV4-1 and TRBJ2-1; no reliable D call. Trimming left V 0 bases short and J 7 bases short, with 10 bases between. This CDR3 contains 14 residues. The germline gives CDR1 MGHRA, CDR2 YSYEKL. CDR3 residues: CASSQDSVGNEQFF. The CDR3 nucleotides read TGCGCCAGCAGCCAAGATTCAGTAGGTAATGAGCAGTTCTTC.

This clonotype was observed a few times. CDR3 amino acids: CASSQEVDTQYF. The CDR3 DNA sequence: TGTGCCAGCAGCCAAGAGGTAGATACGCAGTATTTT. The V gene is TRBV7-2, the J gene TRBJ2-3; D gene unclear. Germline CDR1 and CDR2: SGHTA and FQGNSA. The CDR3 has 12 amino acids. The V and J ends lost 5 bases and 5 bases respectively, with 8 bases between them. The whole variable domain, filled in from reference TRBV7-2 and TRBJ2-3, reads GAGVSQSPSNKVTEKGKDVELRCDPISGHTALYWYRQSLGQGLEFLIYFQGNSAPDKSGLPSDRFSAERTGGSVSTLTIQRTQQEDSAVYLCASSQEVDTQYFGPGTRLTVL.

The chain couples TRBV6-2 or TRBV6-3 to TRBJ2-7; the D is unclear. There are 11 residues in the CDR3. CDR1 is MNHEY and CDR2 is SVGEGT in the germline V gene. Trimming stripped 7 bases from V and 3 bases from J, with 7 bases between. This CDR3 reads CASTNFYEQYF. The DNA of the CDR3 is TGTGCCAGCACTAATTTCTACGAGCAGTACTTC.

In its sample, this clonotype was seen a few times. This sequence joins TRBV7-2 and TRBJ1-5, with D perhaps matching TRBD1 (5 bases). Trimming stripped 3 bases from V and 3 bases from J, with 9 bases between. The CDR3 length is 14 residues. Germline assignment: CDR1 SGHTA and CDR2 FQGNSA. The CDR3 here is CASSLSTVNQPQHF. The CDR3 nucleotides read TGTGCCAGCAGCTTGTCGACAGTCAATCAGCCCCAGCATTTT.

The chain uses TRBV29-1 and TRBJ2-7; D is perhaps TRBD1 (6 bases). Germline V CDR1 and CDR2: SQVTM, ANQGSEA. There are 15 residues in the CDR3. Trimming took 7 bases from V and 6 from J, leaving 25 bases between them. This chain's CDR3 is CSAQRDTGKIGEQYF. In DNA form, the CDR3 reads TGCAGCGCCCAACGGGACACAGGGAAGATAGGCGAGCAGTACTTC.

This clonotype was seen more than once but under ten times. This sequence joins TRBV27 and TRBJ2-5; the match to TRBD1 covers 8 bases. Looked up from germline, CDR1 is MNHEY and CDR2 is SMNVEV (reference sequence). After removal of 0 bases from V and 5 bases from J, the junction contained 5 bases not matched to a gene. CDR3 length: 15 amino acids. The CDR3 nucleotides read TGTGCCAGCAGTTTATCACAGGGGGGTGGCGAGACCCAGTACTTC. This encodes CASSLSQGGGETQYF.

This clonotype was observed at least ten times. The rearrangement joins TRBV27 to TRBJ2-3; the match to TRBD2 covers 7 bases. CDR3 length: 16 residues. V was pared by 2 bases and J by 1 base, with 6 bases of the junction left unmatched. The V gene's germline CDR1 is MNHEY and CDR2 SMNVEV (reference sequence). This chain's CDR3 is CASSLEGLEGTDTQYF. The CDR3, as DNA: TGTGCCAGCAGTTTAGAAGGACTAGAGGGCACAGATACGCAGTATTTT.

This clonotype has a handful of counts. V usage is TRBV7-2 and J usage is TRBJ2-7; either TRBD1 or TRBD2 may supply D (5 bases each). Germline values: CDR1 SGHTA, CDR2 FQGNSA. Trimming shortened V by 3 bases and J by 8 bases, and 11 bases separated the two germline ends. CDR3 size: 12 residues. CDR3 in amino acids: CASSFMGVQQYF. Here the CDR3 DNA reads TGTGCCAGCAGCTTTATGGGGGTCCAGCAGTACTTC.

In this sample, this clonotype turned up a few times. J is TRBJ2-5 and V is TRBV4-3; no firm D call. The CDR3 is made up of 15 amino acids. Trimming left V 0 bases short and J 5 bases short, with 13 bases between. Germline V gene data show CDR1 as LGHNA and CDR2 as YSLEER. The CDR3 reads CASSQEWPPLETQYF. The CDR3 DNA reads as TGCGCCAGCAGCCAAGAATGGCCGCCCCTGGAGACCCAGTACTTC.

This clonotype was observed at least ten times. This chain joins TRBV6-6 and TRBJ2-7; 10 positions match TRBD1. Trimming at V came to 2 bases and at J to 2 bases, leaving 3 bases not matched to a gene. The CDR3 is 15 amino acids. Germline values: CDR1 MNHNY, CDR2 SVGAGI (reference sequence). CDR3 DNA sequence: TGTGCCAGCAGTTACGATGGGACAGGGGCCTACGAGCAGTACTTC. Translated: CASSYDGTGAYEQYF.

The chain is built from TRBV20-1 and TRBJ2-7; D is ambiguous. Germline CDR1 is DFQATT and CDR2 is SNEGSKA (reference sequence). This CDR3 has 13 amino acids. V lost 7 bases, J lost 3 bases, and 16 bases lay in between. DNA for the CDR3: TGCAGTGGAGGACGCCCTGGTTACTACGAGCAGTACTTC. This gives the protein CSGGRPGYYEQYF.